This T cell receptor (beta chain) was recovered during a study of blood T cell repertoires in COVID-19. In the study's own analysis: Amplification from reference gene primers served as the basis for estimated nucleated cell counts. Sequencing used immunoSEQ multiplex PCR; TCRdb keeps in-frame clones, though not all of them. From that table come the V and J calls and clone size; the DNA was used to work out D and trimming. The table shows roughly 160,000 clones, with roughly 88% occurring only once. The ends lost 4 bases at V and 0 bases at J; junction bases unmatched: 9. The CDR3 extends over 17 amino acids. CDR1 and CDR2 from the germline V gene are SGDLS and YYNGEE.

Sequenced sample: peripheral blood. This clonotype was sampled from a woman aged 60 to 75 with acute or convalescent COVID-19. The chain links TRBV9 to TRBJ2-3; the match to TRBD1 covers 9 bases. CDR3 nucleotide sequence: TGTGCCAGCAGCCTTAGACCGGGACAGGGAAGCACAGATACGCAGTATTTT. This encodes CASSLRPGQGSTDTQYF.